Listed below are T cell receptor beta chains from one sample, sequenced in a study of T cell responses to AZD1222 COVID-19 vaccine. Method: immunoSEQ multiplex PCR; TCRdb's copy keeps in-frame clones and lacks some. Of 150,000 to 250,000 clones detected, approximately 93% appear once; the ten largest clones hold about 3.5%. This specimen consisted of peripheral blood, obtained 28 days after the second AZD1222 dose. The receptors here all came from an adult who received the AZD1222 COVID-19 vaccine. Both conserved end residues are part of each CDR3. D genes are given only for firm matches. Clone size is shown for a subset of rows, as once, few, many or a class of expanded clone.

size,length,D,V,J,DNA,CDR3
NA,13,NA,TRBV5-6,TRBJ1-2,TGTGCCAGCAGTCCCGACAGTGGCTATGGCTACACCTTC,CASSPDSGYGYTF
NA,13,TRBD1,TRBV24-1,TRBJ2-7,TGTGCCACCAGCCCCGGGACAGGGGTTGAGCAGTACTTC,CATSPGTGVEQYF
NA,11,NA,TRBV30,TRBJ2-4,TGTGCCTGGAGAATCGAAAACATTCAGTACTTC,CAWRIENIQYF
NA,13,NA,TRBV10-1,TRBJ2-1,TGCGCCAGCAGTCCGAGTGAGGAGAATGAGCAGTTCTTC,CASSPSEENEQFF
NA,17,NA,TRBV7-8,TRBJ2-2,TGTGCCAGCAGCTTAGACGTGACGAGGGGAAGGACCGGGGAGCTGTTTTTT,CASSLDVTRGRTGELFF
NA,16,NA,TRBV1,TRBJ2-1,TGCACCAGCAGCCAAGCGTTCGGGACAGGGGTTAATGAGCAGTTCTTC,CTSSQAFGTGVNEQFF
NA,15,NA,TRBV18,TRBJ2-3,TGTGCCAGCTCACGCGGACTGGAAGACACAGATACGCAGTATTTT,CASSRGLEDTDTQYF
NA,13,NA,TRBV4-3,TRBJ2-7,TGCGCCAGCAGCCAAGCCCGCTCCCACGAGCAGTACTTC,CASSQARSHEQYF
NA,17,NA,TRBV27,TRBJ2-1,TGTGCCAGCAGTCCGCCTAGCCCATCCCTCTCCTACAATGAGCAGTTCTTC,CASSPPSPSLSYNEQFF
NA,13,NA,TRBV11-2,TRBJ2-7,TGTGCCAGCAGCCCGCGGGACAACTACGAGCAGTACTTC,CASSPRDNYEQYF
once,15,NA,TRBV24-1,TRBJ1-4,TGTGCCACCACCCCAGACCCAGCAACTAATGAAAAACTGTTTTTT,CATTPDPATNEKLFF
once,16,TRBD1,TRBV11-2,TRBJ1-1,TGTGCCAGCAGCAGCTACAGGGGGAAGGGTGGCACTGAAGCTTTCTTT,CASSSYRGKGGTEAFF
NA,14,NA,TRBV3-1/TRBV3-2,TRBJ2-1,TGTGCCAGCAGCCCTGGACAGACTTACAATGAGCAGTTCTTC,CASSPGQTYNEQFF
NA,13,NA,TRBV7-9,TRBJ1-1,TGTGCCAGCAGCTTGCCAGGGGATACTGAAGCTTTCTTT,CASSLPGDTEAFF
NA,10,NA,TRBV28,TRBJ2-1,TGTGCCAGCAGCTACAATGAGCAGTTCTTC,CASSYNEQFF
NA,15,NA,TRBV5-8,TRBJ1-2,TGTGCCAGCAGCACGTTACCCCCGCGGGACTATGGCTACACCTTC,CASSTLPPRDYGYTF
once,16,TRBD2,TRBV10-3,TRBJ2-3,TGTGCCATCAGTGAGGGGTATGGGGGGGTCACAGATACGCAGTATTTT,CAISEGYGGVTDTQYF
few,18,NA,TRBV5-5,TRBJ2-6,TGTGCCAGCAGCTTGGGAGTTTTGGGGACCCGAGGGGCCAACGTCCTGACTTTC,CASSLGVLGTRGANVLTF